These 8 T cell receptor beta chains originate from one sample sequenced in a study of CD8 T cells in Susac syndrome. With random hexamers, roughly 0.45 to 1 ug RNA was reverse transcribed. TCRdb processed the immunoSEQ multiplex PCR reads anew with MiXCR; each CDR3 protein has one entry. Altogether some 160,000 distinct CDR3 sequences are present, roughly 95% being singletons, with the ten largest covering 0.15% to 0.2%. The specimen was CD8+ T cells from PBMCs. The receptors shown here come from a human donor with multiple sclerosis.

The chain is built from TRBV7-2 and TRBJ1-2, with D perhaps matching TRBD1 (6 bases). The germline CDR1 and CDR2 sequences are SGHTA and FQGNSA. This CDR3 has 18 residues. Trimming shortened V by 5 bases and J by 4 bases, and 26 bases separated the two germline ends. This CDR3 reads CASSLHRELLASFYGYTF. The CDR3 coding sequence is TGTGCCAGCAGCCTCCACAGGGAGCTACTTGCGTCCTTCTATGGCTACACCTTC.

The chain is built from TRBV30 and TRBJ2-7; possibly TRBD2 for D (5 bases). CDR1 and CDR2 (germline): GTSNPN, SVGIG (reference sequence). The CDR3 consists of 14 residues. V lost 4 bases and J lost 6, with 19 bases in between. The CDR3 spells CAWTDRGLATEQYF. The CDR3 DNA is TGTGCCTGGACCGACCGCGGGTTAGCCACCGAGCAGTACTTC.

The CDR3 DNA reads TGTGCCAGCAGTGAGGCGTCCTACGAGCAGTACTTC. This encodes CASSEASYEQYF. This chain joins TRBV2 and TRBJ2-7; no clear D gene. CDR3 length equals 12 residues. Germline V CDR1 and CDR2: SNHLY, FYNNEI. Trimming removed 3 bases from V and 1 base from J, with 4 bases in between.

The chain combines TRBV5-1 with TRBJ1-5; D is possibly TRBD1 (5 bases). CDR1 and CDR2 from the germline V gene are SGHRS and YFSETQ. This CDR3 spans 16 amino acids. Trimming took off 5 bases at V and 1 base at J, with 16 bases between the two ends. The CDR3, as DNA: TGCGCCAGCAGAGAGGACCACCGGGACAGCAATCAGCCCCAGCATTTT. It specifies CASREDHRDSNQPQHF.

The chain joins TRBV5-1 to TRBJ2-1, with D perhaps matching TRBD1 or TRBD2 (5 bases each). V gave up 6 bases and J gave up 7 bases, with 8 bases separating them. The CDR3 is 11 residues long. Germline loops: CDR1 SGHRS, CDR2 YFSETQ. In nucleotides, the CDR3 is TGCGCCAGCAACGAGGGGAATGAGCAGTTCTTC. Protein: CASNEGNEQFF.

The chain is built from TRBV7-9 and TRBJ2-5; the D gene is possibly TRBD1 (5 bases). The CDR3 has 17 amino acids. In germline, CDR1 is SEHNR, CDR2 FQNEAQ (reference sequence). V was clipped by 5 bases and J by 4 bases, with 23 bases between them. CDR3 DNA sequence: TGTGCCAGCAGCCCCAAGGGGCCTGGATGGACGGGAGAGACCCAGTACTTC. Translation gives CASSPKGPGWTGETQYF.

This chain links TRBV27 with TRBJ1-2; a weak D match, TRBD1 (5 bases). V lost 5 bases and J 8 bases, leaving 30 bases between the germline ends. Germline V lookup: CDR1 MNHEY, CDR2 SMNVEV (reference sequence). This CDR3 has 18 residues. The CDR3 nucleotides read TGTGCCAGCAGTACGAGGGGCGCGCCTGGCGCCCTAATCTACGGCTACACCTTC. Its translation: CASSTRGAPGALIYGYTF.

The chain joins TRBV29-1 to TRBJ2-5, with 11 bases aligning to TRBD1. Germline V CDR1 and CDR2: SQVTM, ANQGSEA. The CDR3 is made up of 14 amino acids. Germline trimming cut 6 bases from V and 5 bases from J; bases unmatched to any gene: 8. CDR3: CSVAGQGARETQYF. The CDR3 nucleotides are TGCAGCGTCGCCGGACAGGGGGCGCGGGAGACCCAGTACTTC.